This TCR beta chain was captured in a study of T cell repertoires and HLA-DP antigens. Sequenced by immunoSEQ multiplex PCR; TCRdb stores in-frame clones only, minus some. The sample contains around 70,000 clones, about 80% of which appear only once. The CDR3 length is 15 residues. V was clipped by 2 bases and J by 4 bases, with 12 bases between them. Germline V lookup: CDR1 SGHKS, CDR2 YYEKEE (reference sequence). Note on this clone: Its antigen is not identified.

This clonotype originated in a man in his sixties in good health and CMV-seronegative. Sequenced input: CD4+ T cells from PBMCs. V and J are TRBV5-5 and TRBJ2-2, with D possibly being TRBD1 (6 bases). The CDR3 here is CASSFDRLLTGELFF. The CDR3 bases are TGTGCCAGCAGCTTTGACAGGTTGCTCACCGGGGAGCTGTTTTTT.